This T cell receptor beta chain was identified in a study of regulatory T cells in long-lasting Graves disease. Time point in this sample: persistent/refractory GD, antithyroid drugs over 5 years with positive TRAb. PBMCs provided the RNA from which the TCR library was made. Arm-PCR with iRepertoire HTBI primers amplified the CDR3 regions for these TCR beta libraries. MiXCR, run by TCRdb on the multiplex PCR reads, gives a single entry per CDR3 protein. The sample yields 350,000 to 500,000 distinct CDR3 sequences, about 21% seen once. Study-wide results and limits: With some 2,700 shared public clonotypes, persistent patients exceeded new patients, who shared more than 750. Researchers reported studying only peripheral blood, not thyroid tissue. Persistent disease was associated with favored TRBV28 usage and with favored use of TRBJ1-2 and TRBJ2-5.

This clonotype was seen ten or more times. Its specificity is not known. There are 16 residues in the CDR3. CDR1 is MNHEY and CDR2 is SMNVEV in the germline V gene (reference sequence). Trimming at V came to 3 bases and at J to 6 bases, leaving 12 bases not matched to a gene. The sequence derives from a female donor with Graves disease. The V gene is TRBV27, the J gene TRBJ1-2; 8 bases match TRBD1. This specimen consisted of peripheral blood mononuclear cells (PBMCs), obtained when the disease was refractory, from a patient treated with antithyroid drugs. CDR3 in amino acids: CASSLQGAADKNGYTF. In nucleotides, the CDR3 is TGTGCCAGCAGTTTGCAGGGGGCGGCTGATAAGAATGGCTACACCTTC.